Below, one T cell receptor beta chain is given with its context. Its antigen remains unknown. Libraries were prepared by immunoSEQ multiplex PCR; TCRdb keeps only in-frame clonotypes and omits some of them. The data show about 1.5 million clones, with approximately 98% seen just once and 0.45% held by the top ten. Germline V CDR1 and CDR2: SGHRS, YFSETQ. V was clipped by 5 bases and J by 8 bases, with 16 bases between them. The CDR3 spans 14 residues. This sample is drawn from a study of shared clonotypes between healthy human individuals. General study points: Clonotypes which were not shared had lower generation probabilities than clonotypes that all four donors shared.

The rearrangement uses TRBV5-1 and TRBJ1-4, with D perhaps matching TRBD1 (6 bases). This TCR came from a man aged 30-40 years in good health. The sample was naive CD4+ T cells sorted from blood. The subset: CD45RA+ positively selected. CDR3 DNA sequence: TGCGCCAGCAGAGATACCATTCAGGGGGAAAAACTGTTTTTT. It codes for CASRDTIQGEKLFF. Based on the CDR3 plus reference TRBV5-1 and TRBJ1-4, the full variable domain is KAGVTQTPRYLIKTRGQQVTLSCSPISGHRSVSWYQQTPGQGLQFLFEYFSETQRNKGNFPGRFSGRQFSNSRSEMNVSTLELGDSALYLCASRDTIQGEKLFFGSGTQLSVL.